One T cell receptor beta chain is described in this entry. Its antigen is unidentified. The sample belongs to a study of T cell responses to AZD1222 COVID-19 vaccine. General study points: Most donors were white British and more were female, and clonal diversity was possibly underestimated. Seropositive status at baseline applied to only five to seven AZD1222 recipients.

TCRdb's copy holds only in-frame clones and misses some; the assay was immunoSEQ multiplex PCR. Of roughly 80,000 clones listed, 92% were seen once; the top ten hold more than 4.5%. Deletions cut 4 bases from V and 3 bases from J, with 16 bases between. CDR3 length equals 16 residues. Germline assignment: CDR1 SGHRS and CDR2 YFSETQ. The source of this sequence is an adult in good health. This chain joins TRBV5-1 and TRBJ2-2, with D hard to call. The material was peripheral blood, obtained on day 0 of AZD1222 vaccination. The CDR3 protein is CASSPGPGGDTGELFF. In DNA, the CDR3 is TGCGCCAGCAGCCCGGGCCCGGGTGGTGACACCGGGGAGCTGTTTTTT.